Shown below are 16 T cell receptor beta chains from a single sample sequenced in a study of blood T cell repertoires in COVID-19. TCRdb's table, derived via immunoSEQ multiplex PCR, lists solely in-frame clones and lacks some. The data hold 390,000 or so clones, with more than 80% observed a single time. Sequencing was done on a sample of PBMCs or T cells enriched from blood (not recorded which). These receptors originate from a man younger than 30 who had recovered from COVID-19.

This rearrangement joins TRBV9 to TRBJ1-1, with 11 bases matching TRBD1. This CDR3 is built from 13 residues. The germline V gene has CDR1 SGDLS and CDR2 YYNGEE. The J segment lost 5 bases and the V segment lost 5 bases, leaving 2 bases of the junction unmatched. CDR3 amino acids: CASRGTGGTEAFF. Written as DNA, the CDR3 is TGTGCCAGCAGGGGGACAGGGGGGACTGAAGCTTTCTTT.

This clone was seen once. The J gene is TRBJ2-7, the V gene TRBV27; 10 nucleotides align to TRBD1. The CDR3 runs 18 residues. The germline V gene has CDR1 MNHEY and CDR2 SMNVEV (reference sequence). The ends lost 4 bases at V and 4 bases at J; junction bases unmatched: 16. CDR3 nucleotides: TGTGCCAGCAGTTGGTCTTTACCCGGGACAGGGGCGGGGTACGAGCAGTACTTC. Translated: CASSWSLPGTGAGYEQYF.

This chain joins TRBV7-8 and TRBJ1-5, with D possibly being TRBD1 (5 bases). Germline V gene data show CDR1 as SGHVS and CDR2 as FQNEAQ. The CDR3 sequence is 15 residues long. Trimming shortened V by 4 bases and J by 4 bases, and 14 bases separated the two germline ends. CDR3 in amino acids: CASSYVTGGNQPQHF. CDR3 nucleotides: TGTGCCAGCAGCTACGTAACAGGCGGTAATCAGCCCCAGCATTTT.

The chain combines TRBV19 with TRBJ1-5; the D is unclear. This CDR3 region has 14 residues. Deletions cut 5 bases from V and 3 bases from J, with 11 bases between. The V gene's germline CDR1 is LNHDA and CDR2 SQIVND (reference sequence). The CDR3 bases are TGTGCCAGTAGTCTTGGATACTACAATCAGCCCCAGCATTTT. Its protein product is CASSLGYYNQPQHF. Full variable domain (rest looked up from reference TRBV19 and TRBJ1-5): DGGITQSPKYLFRKEGQNVTLSCEQNLNHDAMYWYRQDPGQGLRLIYYSQIVNDFQKGDIAEGYSVSREKKESFPLTVTSAQKNPTAFYLCASSLGYYNQPQHFGDGTRLSIL.

V gene TRBV27 combines with J gene TRBJ2-7; 9 nucleotides match TRBD2. The V segment lost 5 bases and the J segment 0 bases; nucleotides outside the gene matches: 5. CDR3 length: 15 residues. Germline V gives CDR1 MNHEY, CDR2 SMNVEV (reference sequence). CDR3: CASSIAGANSYEQYF. The CDR3 DNA follows: TGTGCCAGCAGTATAGCGGGGGCCAACTCCTACGAGCAGTACTTC.

The chain links TRBV30 to TRBJ1-2; TRBD1 is a possible D gene (6 bases). V shed 2 bases and J shed 2 bases, with 9 bases lying between them. The germline gives CDR1 GTSNPN, CDR2 SVGIG (reference sequence). This CDR3 contains 13 residues. CDR3 nucleotides: TGTGCCTGGAGTCCTACAGGGAACTATGGCTACACCTTC. Translating gives CAWSPTGNYGYTF. The variable domain in full, with the rest retrieved from reference TRBV30 and TRBJ1-2, is SQTIHQWPATLVQPVGSPLSLECTVEGTSNPNLYWYRQAAGRGLQLLFYSVGIGQISSEVPQNLSASRPQDRQFILSSKKLLLSDSGFYLCAWSPTGNYGYTFGSGTRLTVV.

This clone came up a few times. The chain links TRBV28 to TRBJ2-1; TRBD2 is a possible D gene (6 bases). V was shortened by 5 bases and J by 3 bases, with 17 bases between the two germline ends. This CDR3 contains 16 residues. CDR1 and CDR2 (germline): MDHEN, SYDVKM. Here the CDR3 reads CASSPTPSGGYNEQFF. The CDR3 DNA reads as TGTGCCAGCAGTCCCACTCCCTCCGGGGGCTACAATGAGCAGTTCTTC.

CDR3 sequence: CASSGRVDGELFF. Written as DNA, the CDR3 is TGTGCCAGTAGTGGCAGGGTTGACGGGGAGCTGTTTTTT. The chain combines TRBV19 with TRBJ2-2; D might be TRBD1 (5 bases). CDR3 size: 13 residues. Germline V gives CDR1 LNHDA, CDR2 SQIVND (reference sequence). V lost 5 bases to trimming and J lost 7 bases, with 11 bases between them.

V is TRBV18 and J is TRBJ2-1, with 7 bases that match TRBD2. The CDR3 has 14 amino acids. CDR1 is KGHSH and CDR2 is LQKENI in the germline V gene. Trimming took 2 bases from V and 8 from J; bases not matched to a gene: 6. DNA of the CDR3: TGTGCCAGCTCACCAAGCTTGGCGGGAGATGAGCAGTTCTTC. This codes for CASSPSLAGDEQFF.

CDR3 region: CASSRGGTGIDGYTF. CDR3 sequence (DNA): TGTGCCAGCTCCCGGGGGGGGACAGGGATCGATGGCTACACCTTC. V usage is TRBV18 and J usage is TRBJ1-2; 9 bases map to TRBD1. This CDR3 spans 15 amino acids. Trimming at V came to 6 bases and at J to 6 bases, leaving 11 bases not matched to a gene. Germline V gene sequence: CDR1 KGHSH, CDR2 LQKENI.

This sequence joins TRBV10-1 and TRBJ2-5, with D perhaps TRBD2 (7 bases). The CDR3 extends over 14 amino acids. The V end was cut by 0 bases, the J end by 7 bases, with 12 bases between. The germline CDR1 and CDR2 sequences are WNHNN and SYGVQD (reference sequence). The CDR3 region has the DNA TGCGCCAGCAGTGAGTCCGGGGGGCCCCGGACCCAGTACTTC. Its protein is CASSESGGPRTQYF.

The rearrangement joins TRBV3-1 (or the pseudogene TRBV3-2) to TRBJ1-1; D not certain. This CDR3 has 16 residues. V shed 1 base and J shed 6 bases, with 18 bases lying between them. Per the germline V gene, CDR1 is LGHDT and CDR2 is YNNKEL (reference sequence). CDR3 amino acids: CASSQGLPGSGPEAFF. The DNA for the CDR3 is TGTGCCAGCAGCCAAGGTCTGCCGGGGTCGGGTCCTGAAGCTTTCTTT.

Turning to this clone: Mismatch with germline at one junction end may stem from a read error. V gene TRBV11-2 combines with J gene TRBJ2-7, with 7 positions matching TRBD2. The CDR3 consists of 9 residues. Germline CDR1 and CDR2: SGHAT and FQNNGV. DNA for the CDR3: TGCGACGTCGGGGGGGAGCAGTACTTC. It specifies CDVGGEQYF.

The rearrangement uses TRBV7-8 and TRBJ1-1; perhaps TRBD1 as D (6 bases). Deletions cut 4 bases from V and 0 bases from J, with 12 bases between. Per the germline V gene, CDR1 is SGHVS and CDR2 is FQNEAQ. There are 15 residues in the CDR3. This CDR3 reads CASSSGGGLNTEAFF. CDR3 nucleotides: TGTGCCAGCAGCTCCGGCGGGGGGCTGAACACTGAAGCTTTCTTT.

J is TRBJ2-1 and V is TRBV19; 11 bases are shared with TRBD2. There are 17 residues in the CDR3. The germline CDR1 and CDR2 sequences are LNHDA and SQIVND (reference sequence). J gave up 1 base and V 9 bases, and 11 bases lay outside the gene matches. For the CDR3, the DNA is TGTGCCAGCCGGAGCACTAGCGGGAGTATTTCCTACAATGAGCAGTTCTTC. Protein product: CASRSTSGSISYNEQFF.

This chain uses TRBV9 with TRBJ1-5; TRBD1 aligns across 7 bases. Trimming took 2 bases from V and 3 from J; bases not matched to a gene: 2. Per germline, CDR1 SGDLS and CDR2 YYNGEE. The length of the CDR3 is 14 residues. In DNA, the CDR3 is TGTGCCAGCAGCGTGGGACAGAACAATCAGCCCCAGCATTTT. This sequence encodes CASSVGQNNQPQHF.